The TCR beta chain under discussion was sequenced for a study of CD4+ T cells in melanoma. Sequencing was performed with immunoSEQ multiplex PCR; in TCRdb, only in-frame clones are kept and a portion is missing. The repertoire holds around 100,000 clones, with approximately 92% as singletons. The CDR3 totals 14 residues. CDR1 and CDR2 (germline): PRHDT, FYEKMQ (reference sequence). V lost 5 bases and J lost 6, with 17 bases in between. The V gene is TRBV13, the J gene TRBJ2-7; D gene ambiguous. The sample taken for sequencing was peripheral blood. The sequence derives from a human donor with melanoma. CDR3 loop: CASSHLVGSGEQYF. CDR3 coding DNA: TGTGCCAGCAGCCACCTAGTGGGGTCGGGCGAGCAGTACTTC.